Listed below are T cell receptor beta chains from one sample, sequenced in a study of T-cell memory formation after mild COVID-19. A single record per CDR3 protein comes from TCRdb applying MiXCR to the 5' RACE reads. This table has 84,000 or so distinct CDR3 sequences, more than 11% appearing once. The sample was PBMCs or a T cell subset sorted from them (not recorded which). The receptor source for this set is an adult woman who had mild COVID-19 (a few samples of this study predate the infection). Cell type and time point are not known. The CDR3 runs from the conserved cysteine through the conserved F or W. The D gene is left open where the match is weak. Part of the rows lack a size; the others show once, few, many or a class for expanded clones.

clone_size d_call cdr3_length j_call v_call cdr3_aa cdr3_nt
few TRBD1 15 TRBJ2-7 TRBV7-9 CASSPRTGNVAEQYF TGTGCCAGCAGCCCCCGGACAGGGAACGTGGCCGAGCAGTACTTC
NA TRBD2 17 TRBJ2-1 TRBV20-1 CSASCPVWRGAMNEQFF TGCAGTGCTAGTTGCCCCGTCTGGCGGGGGGCTATGAATGAGCAGTTCTTC
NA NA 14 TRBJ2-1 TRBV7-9 CASSLGVFYNEQFF TGTGCCAGCAGCTTGGGGGTATTCTACAATGAGCAGTTCTTC
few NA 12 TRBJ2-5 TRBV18 CASSPPEETQYF TGTGCCAGCTCACCACCCGAGGAGACCCAGTACTTC
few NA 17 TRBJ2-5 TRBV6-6 CASSYKSPGGSGETQYF TGTGCCAGCAGTTACAAGTCCCCCGGGGGCTCGGGGGAGACCCAGTACTTC
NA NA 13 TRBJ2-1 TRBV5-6 CASSLQSSVEQFF TGTGCCAGCAGCTTGCAAAGCTCGGTTGAGCAGTTCTTC
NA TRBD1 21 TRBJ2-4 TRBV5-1 CASSEKETGQGNILAKNIQYF TGCGCCAGCAGCGAGAAGGAAACGGGACAGGGGAATATTTTAGCCAAAAACATTCAGTACTTC
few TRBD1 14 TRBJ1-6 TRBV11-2 CASSLTRTGAPLHF TGTGCCAGCAGCTTAACCAGGACAGGGGCACCCCTCCACTTT
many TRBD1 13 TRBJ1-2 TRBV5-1 CASRQIRRGGNTF TGCGCCAGCAGGCAAATTCGGCGAGGGGGCAACACCTTC
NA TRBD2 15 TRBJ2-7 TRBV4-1 CASSQDPSGRGEQYF TGCGCCAGCAGCCAAGATCCTAGCGGGAGAGGTGAGCAGTACTTC